This record looks at one T cell receptor beta chain sequence and its context. The record originates from a study of control samples from healthy donors and cancer patients. The CDR3 extends over 13 amino acids. CDR1 is SGHRS, CDR2 YFSETQ, per germline. The V and J ends lost 0 bases and 9 bases, in that order; junction bases with no gene match: 0. Repertoires were generated with immunoSEQ multiplex PCR, while TCRdb's copy carries only in-frame clones and drops some. The sample has 400,000 to 450,000 clones, around 90% seen once. V is TRBV5-1 and J is TRBJ1-6, with 7 bases matching TRBD1. The source material was PBMCs. This TCR was sampled from a man aged 35-49 years with head and neck cancer. CDR3 sequence: CASSLDRGSPLHF. CDR3 nucleotides: TGCGCCAGCAGCTTGGACAGGGGTTCACCCCTCCACTTT.